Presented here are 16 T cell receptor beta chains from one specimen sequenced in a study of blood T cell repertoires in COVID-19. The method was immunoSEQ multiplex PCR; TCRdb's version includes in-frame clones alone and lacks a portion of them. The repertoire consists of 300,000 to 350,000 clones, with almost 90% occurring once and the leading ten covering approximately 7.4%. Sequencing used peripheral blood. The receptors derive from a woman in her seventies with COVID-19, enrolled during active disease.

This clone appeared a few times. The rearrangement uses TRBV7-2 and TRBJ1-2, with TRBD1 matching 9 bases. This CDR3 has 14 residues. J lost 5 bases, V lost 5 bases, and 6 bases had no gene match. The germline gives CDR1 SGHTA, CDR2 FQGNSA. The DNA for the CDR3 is TGTGCCAGCAGCGCGCAGACAGGGGGGTATGGCTACACCTTC. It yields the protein CASSAQTGGYGYTF.

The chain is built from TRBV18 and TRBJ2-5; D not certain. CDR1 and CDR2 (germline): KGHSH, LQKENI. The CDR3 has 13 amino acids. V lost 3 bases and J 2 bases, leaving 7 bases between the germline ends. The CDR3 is CASSPGRQETQYF. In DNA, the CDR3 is TGTGCCAGCTCACCGGGCAGACAAGAGACCCAGTACTTC.

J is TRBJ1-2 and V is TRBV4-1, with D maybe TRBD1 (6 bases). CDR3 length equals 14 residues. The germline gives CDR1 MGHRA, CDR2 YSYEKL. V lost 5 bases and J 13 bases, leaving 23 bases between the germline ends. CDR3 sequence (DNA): TGCGCCAGCAGCTCATATGCATCCTACAGGGATTTCACCTTC. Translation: CASSSYASYRDFTF.

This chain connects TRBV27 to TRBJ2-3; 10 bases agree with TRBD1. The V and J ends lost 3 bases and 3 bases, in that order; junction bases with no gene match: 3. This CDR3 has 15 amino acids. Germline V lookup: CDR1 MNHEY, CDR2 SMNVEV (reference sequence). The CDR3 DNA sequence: TGTGCCAGCAGTTTTGGGGACAGGGGAACAGATACGCAGTATTTT. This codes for CASSFGDRGTDTQYF.

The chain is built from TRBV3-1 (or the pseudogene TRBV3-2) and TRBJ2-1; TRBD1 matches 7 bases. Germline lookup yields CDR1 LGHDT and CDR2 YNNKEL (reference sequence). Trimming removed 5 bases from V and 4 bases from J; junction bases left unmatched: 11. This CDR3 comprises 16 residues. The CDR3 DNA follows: TGTGCCAGCAGCGAATCCGGGACAGCCGTGTACAATGAGCAGTTCTTC. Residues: CASSESGTAVYNEQFF.

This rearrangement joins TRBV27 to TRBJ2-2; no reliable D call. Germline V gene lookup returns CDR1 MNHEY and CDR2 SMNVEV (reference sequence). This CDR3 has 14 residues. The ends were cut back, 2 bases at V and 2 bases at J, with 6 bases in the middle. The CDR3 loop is CASSLGFNTGELFF. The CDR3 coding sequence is TGTGCCAGCAGTTTAGGCTTCAACACCGGGGAGCTGTTTTTT.

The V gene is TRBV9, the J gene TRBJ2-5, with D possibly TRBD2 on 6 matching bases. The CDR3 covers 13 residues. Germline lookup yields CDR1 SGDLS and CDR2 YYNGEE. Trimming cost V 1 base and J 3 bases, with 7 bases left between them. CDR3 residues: CASSVWGEETQYF. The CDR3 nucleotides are TGTGCCAGCAGCGTATGGGGGGAAGAGACCCAGTACTTC.

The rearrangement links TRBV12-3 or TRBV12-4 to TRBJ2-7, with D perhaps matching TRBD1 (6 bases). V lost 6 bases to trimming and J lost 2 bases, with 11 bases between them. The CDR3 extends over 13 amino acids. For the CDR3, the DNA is TGTGCCAGCAGCGTCGGACAGACCTACGAGCAGTACTTC. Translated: CASSVGQTYEQYF.

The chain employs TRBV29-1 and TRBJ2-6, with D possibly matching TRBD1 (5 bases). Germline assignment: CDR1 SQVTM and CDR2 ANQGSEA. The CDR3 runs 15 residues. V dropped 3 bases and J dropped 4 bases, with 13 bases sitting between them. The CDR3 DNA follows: TGCAGCGTTGACCCAGGGCGGCGAGGGGCCAACGTCCTGACTTTC. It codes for CSVDPGRRGANVLTF.

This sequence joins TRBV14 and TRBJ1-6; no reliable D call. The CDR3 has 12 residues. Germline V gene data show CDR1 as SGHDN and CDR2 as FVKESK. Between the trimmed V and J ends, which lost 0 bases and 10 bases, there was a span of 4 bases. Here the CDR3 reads CASSQESSPLHF. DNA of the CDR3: TGTGCCAGCAGCCAAGAAAGCTCACCCCTCCACTTT.

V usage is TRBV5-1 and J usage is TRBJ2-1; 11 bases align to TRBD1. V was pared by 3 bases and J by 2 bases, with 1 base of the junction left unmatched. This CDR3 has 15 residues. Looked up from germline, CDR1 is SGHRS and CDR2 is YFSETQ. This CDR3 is CASSSGQGAYNEQFF. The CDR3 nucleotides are TGCGCCAGCAGCTCGGGACAGGGGGCCTACAATGAGCAGTTCTTC. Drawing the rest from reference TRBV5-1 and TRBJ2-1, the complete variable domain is KAGVTQTPRYLIKTRGQQVTLSCSPISGHRSVSWYQQTPGQGLQFLFEYFSETQRNKGNFPGRFSGRQFSNSRSEMNVSTLELGDSALYLCASSSGQGAYNEQFFGPGTRLTVL.

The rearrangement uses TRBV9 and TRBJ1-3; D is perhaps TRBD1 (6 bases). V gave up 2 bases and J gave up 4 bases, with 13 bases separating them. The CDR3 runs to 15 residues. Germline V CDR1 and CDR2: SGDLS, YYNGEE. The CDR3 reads CASSVSGVIGNTIYF. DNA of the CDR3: TGTGCCAGCAGCGTGTCAGGGGTGATAGGAAACACCATATATTTT.

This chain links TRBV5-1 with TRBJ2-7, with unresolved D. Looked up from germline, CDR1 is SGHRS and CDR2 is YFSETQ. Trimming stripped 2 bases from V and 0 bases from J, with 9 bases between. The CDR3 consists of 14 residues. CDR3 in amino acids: CASSFTTPSYEQYF. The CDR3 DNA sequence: TGCGCCAGCAGCTTCACTACTCCCTCCTACGAGCAGTACTTC.

CDR3 bases: TGTGCCACCAGTGCAGGGAAGGTCTTTCAGCCCCAGCATTTT. Protein: CATSAGKVFQPQHF. The V call is TRBV24-1, the J call TRBJ1-5, with TRBD1 as a possible D gene (5 bases). V was trimmed by 5 bases and J by 6 bases, leaving 13 bases between them. Germline-derived CDR1 and CDR2 are KGHDR and SFDVKD. The CDR3 has 14 amino acids.

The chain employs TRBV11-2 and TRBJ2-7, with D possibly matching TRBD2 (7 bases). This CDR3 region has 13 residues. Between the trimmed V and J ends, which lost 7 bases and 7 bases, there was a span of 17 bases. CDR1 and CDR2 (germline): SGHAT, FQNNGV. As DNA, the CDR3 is TGTGCCAGCACCGTAGGGGGGGCGGGAGAGCAGTACTTC. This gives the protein CASTVGGAGEQYF. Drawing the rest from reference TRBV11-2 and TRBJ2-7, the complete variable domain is EAGVAQSPRYKIIEKRQSVAFWCNPISGHATLYWYQQILGQGPKLLIQFQNNGVVDDSQLPKDRFSAERLKGVDSTLKIQPAKLEDSAVYLCASTVGGAGEQYFGPGTRLTVT.

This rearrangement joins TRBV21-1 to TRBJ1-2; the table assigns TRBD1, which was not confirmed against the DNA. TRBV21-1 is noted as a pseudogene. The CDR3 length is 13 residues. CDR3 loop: CASSNEGRGGYTF. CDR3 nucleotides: TGTGCCAGCAGCAACGAAGGTAGGGGTGGCTACACCTTC.